This T cell receptor beta chain derives from a study of cytomegalovirus exposure and HLA in healthy donors. Findings and caveats of the study: Only CMV serostatus was available as immune exposure information.

PCR amplification relied on 60 Vbeta primers (plus 13 Jbeta primers). Clones were sequenced by immunoSEQ multiplex PCR, and TCRdb holds only the in-frame ones, with some missing. The sample yields 150,000 to 200,000 clones, around 81% seen once. About this clone: Its antigen is currently unknown.

The germline V gene has CDR1 SGHRS and CDR2 YFSETQ. The length of the CDR3 is 11 residues. Trimming left V 0 bases short and J 8 bases short, with 5 bases between. The receptor's source is a woman aged 25 to 39 in good health and CMV-seropositive. The sequencing sample was made of PBMCs. The rearrangement uses TRBV5-1 and TRBJ1-1; D gene ambiguous. DNA of the CDR3: TGCGCCAGCAGCTTGGGAGGAGAAGCTTTCTTT. Translating it yields CASSLGGEAFF.